This passage covers 7 T cell receptor beta chains from one sample sequenced in a study of cytomegalovirus exposure and HLA in healthy donors. 60 Vbeta and 13 Jbeta primers were used in PCR. The table came from immunoSEQ multiplex PCR; TCRdb's copy has only in-frame clones and leaves some out. The repertoire consists of fewer than 95,000 clones, with around 75% occurring once and the leading ten covering around 2.9%. Sequencing was performed on PBMCs. Receptor source: a man aged 35 to 55 in good health and CMV-seronegative.

The chain employs TRBV28 and TRBJ1-6; D ambiguous. V shed 2 bases and J shed 7 bases, with 12 bases lying between them. Germline CDR1 reads MDHEN; CDR2 reads SYDVKM. The CDR3 contains 15 residues. The CDR3 reads CASSLKGRVNSPLHF. As DNA, the CDR3 is TGTGCCAGCAGTTTAAAAGGGCGGGTAAATTCACCCCTCCACTTT. Supplemented by reference TRBV28 and TRBJ1-6, the full variable domain reads DVKVTQSSRYLVKRTGEKVFLECVQDMDHENMFWYRQDPGLGLRLIYFSYDVKMKEKGDIPEGYSVSREKKERFSLILESASTNQTSMYLCASSLKGRVNSPLHFGNGTRLTVT.

The rearrangement links TRBV5-1 to TRBJ1-3; D perhaps matches TRBD1 (6 bases). Trimming removed 0 bases from V and 2 bases from J, with 9 bases in between. CDR3 size: 15 residues. The germline V gene has CDR1 SGHRS and CDR2 YFSETQ. For the CDR3, the DNA is TGCGCCAGCAGCTTGGGACCAGGGGCTGGAAACACCATATATTTT. It codes for CASSLGPGAGNTIYF.

The J gene is TRBJ1-2, the V gene TRBV30; D gene uncertain. CDR3 length: 11 amino acids. The germline V gene encodes CDR1 GTSNPN and CDR2 SVGIG (reference sequence). With 5 bases removed from V and 8 bases from J, the gap between germline ends came to 12 bases. The CDR3 DNA sequence: TGTGCCTGGGACGGAGTAGTGGGCTACACCTTC. This gives the protein CAWDGVVGYTF.

The chain is built from TRBV6-1 and TRBJ2-7; 12 bases align to TRBD2. This CDR3 comprises 18 residues. V shed 2 bases, J shed 0 bases, and the junction held 8 bases outside the gene matches. CDR1 is MNHNS and CDR2 is SASEGT in the germline V gene. The DNA for the CDR3 is TGTGCCAGCAGTGAAAGAACTAGCGGGGGGATCAGCTCCTACGAGCAGTACTTC. It is translated as CASSERTSGGISSYEQYF.

This clone was detected once. This chain links TRBV7-9 with TRBJ2-7; TRBD1 matches 7 bases. The germline CDR1 and CDR2 sequences are SEHNR and FQNEAQ (reference sequence). This CDR3 contains 14 residues. The ends lost 5 bases at V and 2 bases at J; junction bases unmatched: 6. CDR3 DNA: TGTGCCAGCAGCGTCGAGACAGGGCCCTACGAGCAGTACTTC. Amino acids: CASSVETGPYEQYF.

The CDR3, as DNA: TGTGCCAGCAGTGAGGGGACAGGGGCCTACAATGAGCAGTTCTTC. Translation gives CASSEGTGAYNEQFF. The chain uses TRBV6-1 and TRBJ2-1; 10 bases fit TRBD1. The CDR3 has 15 amino acids. The germline V gene encodes CDR1 MNHNS and CDR2 SASEGT. Unmatched junction bases numbered 1, after V lost 3 bases and J lost 2 bases.

The chain carries TRBV28 and TRBJ1-2; the D is unclear. CDR3 length equals 15 residues. Germline values: CDR1 MDHEN, CDR2 SYDVKM. V dropped 2 bases and J dropped 3 bases, with 13 bases sitting between them. CDR3 nucleotide sequence: TGTGCCAGCAGTTTAGCCGCAAAGAGCCACTATGGCTACACCTTC. Amino acids: CASSLAAKSHYGYTF.